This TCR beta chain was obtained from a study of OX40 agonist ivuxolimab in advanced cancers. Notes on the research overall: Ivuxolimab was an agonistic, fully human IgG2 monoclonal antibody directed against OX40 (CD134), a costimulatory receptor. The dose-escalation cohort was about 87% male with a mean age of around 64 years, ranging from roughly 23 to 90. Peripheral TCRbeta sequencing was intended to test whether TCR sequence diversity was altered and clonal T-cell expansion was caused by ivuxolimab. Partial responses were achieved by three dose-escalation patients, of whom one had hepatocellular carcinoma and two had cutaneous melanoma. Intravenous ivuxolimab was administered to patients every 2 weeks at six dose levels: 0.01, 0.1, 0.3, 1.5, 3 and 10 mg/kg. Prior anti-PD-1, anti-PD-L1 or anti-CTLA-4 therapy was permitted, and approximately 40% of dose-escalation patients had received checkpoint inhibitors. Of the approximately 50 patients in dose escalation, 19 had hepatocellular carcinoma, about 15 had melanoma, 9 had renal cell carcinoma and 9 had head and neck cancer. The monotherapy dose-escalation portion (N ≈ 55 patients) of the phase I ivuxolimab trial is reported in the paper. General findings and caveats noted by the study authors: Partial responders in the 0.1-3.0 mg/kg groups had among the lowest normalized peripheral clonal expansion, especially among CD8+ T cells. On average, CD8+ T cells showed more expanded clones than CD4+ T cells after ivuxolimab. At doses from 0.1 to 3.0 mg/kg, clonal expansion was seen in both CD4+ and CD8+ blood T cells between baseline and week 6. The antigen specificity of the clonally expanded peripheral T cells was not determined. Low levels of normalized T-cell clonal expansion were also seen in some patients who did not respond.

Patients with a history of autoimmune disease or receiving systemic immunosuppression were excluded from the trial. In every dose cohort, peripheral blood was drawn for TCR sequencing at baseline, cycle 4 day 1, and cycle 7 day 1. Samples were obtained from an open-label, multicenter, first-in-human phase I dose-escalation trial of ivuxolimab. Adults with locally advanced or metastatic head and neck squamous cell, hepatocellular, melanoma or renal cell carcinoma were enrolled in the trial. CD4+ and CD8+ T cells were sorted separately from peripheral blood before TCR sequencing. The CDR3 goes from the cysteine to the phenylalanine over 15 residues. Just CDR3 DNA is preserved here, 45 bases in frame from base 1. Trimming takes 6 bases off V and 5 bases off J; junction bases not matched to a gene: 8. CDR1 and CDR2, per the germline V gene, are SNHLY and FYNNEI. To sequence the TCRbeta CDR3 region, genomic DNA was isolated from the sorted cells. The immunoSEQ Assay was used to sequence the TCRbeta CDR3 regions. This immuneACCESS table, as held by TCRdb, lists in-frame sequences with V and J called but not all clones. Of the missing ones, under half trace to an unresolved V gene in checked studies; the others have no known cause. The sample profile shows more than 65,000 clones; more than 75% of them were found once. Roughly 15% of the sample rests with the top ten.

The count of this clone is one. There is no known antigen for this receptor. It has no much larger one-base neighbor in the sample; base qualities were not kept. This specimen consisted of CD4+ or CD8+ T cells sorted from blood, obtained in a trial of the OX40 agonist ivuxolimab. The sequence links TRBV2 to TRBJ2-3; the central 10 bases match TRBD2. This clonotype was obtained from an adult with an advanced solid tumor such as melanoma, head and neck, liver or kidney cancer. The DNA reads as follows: TGTGCCAGCAGACGCCTAGCGGGAGTCGGAGATACGCAGTATTTT. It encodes CASRRLAGVGDTQYF.